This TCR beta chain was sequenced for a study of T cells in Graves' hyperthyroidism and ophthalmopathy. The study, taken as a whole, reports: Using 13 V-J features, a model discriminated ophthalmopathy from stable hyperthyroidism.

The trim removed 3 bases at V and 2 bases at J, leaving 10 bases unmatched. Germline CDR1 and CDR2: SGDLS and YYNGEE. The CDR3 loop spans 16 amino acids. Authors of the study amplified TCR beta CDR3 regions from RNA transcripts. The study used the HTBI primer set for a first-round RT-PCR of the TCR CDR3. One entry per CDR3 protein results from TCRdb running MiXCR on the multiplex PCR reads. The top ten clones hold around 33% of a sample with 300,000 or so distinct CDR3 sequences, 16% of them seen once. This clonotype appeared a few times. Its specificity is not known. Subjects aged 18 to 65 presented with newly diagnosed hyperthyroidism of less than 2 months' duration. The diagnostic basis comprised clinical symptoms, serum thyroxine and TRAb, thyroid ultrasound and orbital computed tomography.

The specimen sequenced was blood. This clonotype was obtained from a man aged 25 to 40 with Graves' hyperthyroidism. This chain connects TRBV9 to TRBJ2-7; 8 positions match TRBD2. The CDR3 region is CASSAGGGTTTYEQYF. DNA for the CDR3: TGTGCCAGCAGCGCGGGAGGGGGGACAACGACCTACGAGCAGTACTTC.